The clone carrying this TCR beta chain was counted a few times. Cohorts were determined from participant-reported clinical history. The study counted Cohort 3 donors as recovered given two negative PCRs, clearance, or symptom resolution. Germline CDR1 MGHRA, CDR2 YSYEKL. V lost 0 bases to trimming and J lost 2 bases, with 7 bases between them. CDR3 length equals 14 residues. The data are from a study of blood T cell repertoires in COVID-19. Overall study: Samples came from the United States, Italy and Spain, spanning acute and convalescent COVID-19.

TCRdb's table, derived via immunoSEQ multiplex PCR, lists solely in-frame clones and lacks some. Among roughly 500,000 clones listed, roughly nine tenths were seen once. The rearrangement uses TRBV4-1 and TRBJ1-2, with D possibly matching TRBD1 (6 bases). The TCR comes from an older woman who had recovered from COVID-19. Specimen: PBMCs or T cells enriched from blood (not recorded which). CDR3 protein: CASSQEDRNYGYTF. The CDR3 DNA reads TGCGCCAGCAGCCAAGAAGACAGGAACTATGGCTACACCTTC.